This TCR beta chain came from a study of beta chain features in type 1 diabetes. All of the sorted populations showed purity greater than 95%. CDR1 is SGHVS, CDR2 FQNEAQ, per germline. V dropped 5 bases and J dropped 5; count of bases not matched to a gene: 9. CDR3 length: 15 amino acids. The isolated RNA, all of it, was reverse transcribed, so expressed TCRB transcripts were what got sequenced. Profiled with immunoSEQ multiplex PCR; TCRdb holds only in-frame clones, not every one. The sample shows some 160,000 clones, over 7.5% of them seen only once. This TCR was sampled from a woman aged 18-29 years in good health. J is TRBJ1-5 and V is TRBV7-8, with 7 positions matching TRBD1. What was sequenced was central memory CD4+ T cells from blood. The CDR3 nucleotides are TGTGCCAGCAGCCCGGTGGCAGGGGGATATCAGCCCCAGCATTTT. Protein: CASSPVAGGYQPQHF. Based on the CDR3 plus reference TRBV7-8 and TRBJ1-5, the full variable domain is GAGVSQSPRYKVAKRGQDVALRCDPISGHVSLFWYQQALGQGPEFLTYFQNEAQLDKSGLPSDRFFAERPEGSVSTLKIQRTQQEDSAVYLCASSPVAGGYQPQHFGDGTRLSIL.